These 11 T cell receptor beta chains came from one sample sequenced in a study of response to subunit inactivated influenza vaccine. TCRdb reprocessed the RT-PCR reads with MiXCR, giving one entry per CDR3 protein. The top ten clones hold 5.5% to 8% of a sample with around 760,000 distinct CDR3 sequences, approximately 15% of them seen once. The specimen comprised PBMCs from blood, sampled 14 to 15 days before vaccination. These receptor sequences come from a man over 45 who received an inactivated influenza vaccine.

This clonotype was picked up a small number of times. The V gene is TRBV20-1, the J gene TRBJ2-1; unclear D gene. The length of the CDR3 is 11 residues. Germline V gives CDR1 DFQATT, CDR2 SNEGSKA (reference sequence). V dropped 5 bases and J dropped 12 bases, with 14 bases sitting between them. The CDR3 DNA reads as TGCAGTGCTCTGGACCTCCCCGCGCAGTTCTTC. As protein: CSALDLPAQFF.

This clonotype has just a few counts. The chain recombines TRBV28 with TRBJ2-1, with 9 positions matching TRBD2. The CDR3 totals 15 residues. Germline V gene lookup returns CDR1 MDHEN and CDR2 SYDVKM. Trimming took 7 bases from V and 7 from J; bases not matched to a gene: 11. CDR3 nucleotide sequence: TGTGCCAGCACCCCCTTTGCGGGAGGGCAAAATGAGCAGTTCTTC. Encoded protein: CASTPFAGGQNEQFF.

In its sample, this clonotype was seen a few times. This rearrangement joins TRBV10-3 to TRBJ2-1; 7 bases fit TRBD2. The CDR3 length is 14 residues. V gave up 4 bases and J gave up 6 bases; unmatched junction bases: 6. Germline CDR1 is ENHRY and CDR2 is SYGVKD. DNA of the CDR3: TGTGCCATCAGTGTTGCGGGAGTGGGCAATGAGCAGTTCTTC. Its translation is CAISVAGVGNEQFF.

V gene TRBV9 combines with J gene TRBJ2-1; TRBD1 or TRBD2 may be the D gene (6 bases each). Germline values: CDR1 SGDLS, CDR2 YYNGEE. Between the trimmed V and J ends, which lost 0 bases and 2 bases, there was a span of 9 bases. CDR3 length: 15 residues. CDR3 loop: CASSVAGAAYNEQFF. DNA for the CDR3: TGTGCCAGCAGCGTAGCGGGGGCGGCCTACAATGAGCAGTTCTTC. Variable domain in full (rest from reference TRBV9 and TRBJ2-1): DSGVTQTPKHLITATGQRVTLRCSPRSGDLSVYWYQQSLDQGLQFLIQYYNGEERAKGNILERFSAQQFPDLHSELNLSSLELGDSALYFCASSVAGAAYNEQFFGPGTRLTVL.

This clonotype was counted ten times or more. This chain uses TRBV5-1 with TRBJ2-2; 10 bases align to TRBD1. Trimming cost V 0 bases and J 3 bases; bases outside gene matches: 2. The CDR3 spans 16 residues. In germline, CDR1 is SGHRS, CDR2 YFSETQ. CDR3 nucleotides: TGCGCCAGCAGCTTGGGACAGGGGGCAGACACCGGGGAGCTGTTTTTT. Its protein product is CASSLGQGADTGELFF.

There are many counts of this clonotype. The chain joins TRBV12-3 or TRBV12-4 to TRBJ1-5, with 7 bases identical to TRBD1. The CDR3 has 16 amino acids. The V and J ends lost 6 bases and 2 bases, in that order; junction bases with no gene match: 10. CDR3 sequence (DNA): TGTGCCAGCAGCCTAGGGGGCGGGGGGGGCAATCAGCCCCAGCATTTT. This translates into CASSLGGGGGNQPQHF.

This clonotype was observed many times. The rearrangement joins TRBV12-3 or TRBV12-4 to TRBJ1-5, with TRBD1 matching over 10 bases. The CDR3 covers 15 residues. J was trimmed by 4 bases and V by 4 bases; bases with no gene match: 4. The CDR3 DNA is TGTGCCAGCAGTTCTAGGACAGGGGGAAATCAGCCCCAGCATTTT. Amino acids: CASSSRTGGNQPQHF.

The genes are TRBV6-2 or TRBV6-3 and TRBJ2-4; no reliable D call. Germline V gives CDR1 MNHEY, CDR2 SVGEGT. Deletions cut 4 bases from V and 0 bases from J, with 7 bases between. This CDR3 region has 14 residues. Here the CDR3 DNA reads TGTGCCAGCAGTTTTGAACTAGCCAAAAACATTCAGTACTTC. Its protein product is CASSFELAKNIQYF.

This clonotype appeared a few times. The CDR3 sequence is CASGPGSTDTQYF. CDR3 in DNA: TGTGCCAGCGGACCGGGGAGCACAGATACGCAGTATTTT. The chain has TRBV7-9 and TRBJ2-3; D might be TRBD2 (5 bases). Trimming shortened V by 8 bases and J by 0 bases, and 9 bases separated the two germline ends. Germline V gives CDR1 SEHNR, CDR2 FQNEAQ (reference sequence). CDR3 length: 13 amino acids.

The chain couples TRBV6-2 or TRBV6-3 to TRBJ1-5; D may be TRBD1 (6 bases). V lost 5 bases and J lost 0, with 11 bases in between. Germline lookup yields CDR1 MNHEY and CDR2 SVGEGT. There are 15 residues in the CDR3. Written as DNA, the CDR3 is TGTGCCAGCAGTCGACAGGCATATAGCAATCAGCCCCAGCATTTT. This encodes CASSRQAYSNQPQHF.

The V call is TRBV20-1, the J call TRBJ2-7; D is unclear. Germline-derived CDR1 and CDR2 are DFQATT and SNEGSKA (reference sequence). Trimming took 7 bases from V and 3 from J, leaving 10 bases between them. This CDR3 is built from 11 residues. Here the CDR3 DNA reads TGCAGTGGAGGTGCCGACTACGAGCAGTACTTC. Residues: CSGGADYEQYF.